One sample yielded the 8 T cell receptor beta chains listed below, sequenced in a study of blood T cell repertoires in COVID-19. Assay: immunoSEQ multiplex PCR; the TCRdb copy retains only in-frame clones and omits some. The repertoire holds over 70,000 clones, with approximately 87% as singletons. The sequencing sample was made of peripheral blood. The source of these receptors is a human donor in a cohort sampled during active COVID-19.

The chain couples TRBV29-1 to TRBJ1-2; no clear D. Trimming shortened V by 3 bases and J by 8 bases, and 16 bases separated the two germline ends. Looked up from germline, CDR1 is SQVTM and CDR2 is ANQGSEA. The CDR3 loop spans 13 amino acids. CDR3 residues: CSVDEAAGSGYTF. The CDR3 nucleotides are TGCAGCGTTGACGAGGCAGCCGGGTCCGGCTACACCTTC.

The CDR3 coding sequence is TGTGCCAGTAGTATGCTACCCGGGGGACAGAACAAACGCTACACCTTC. It translates to CASSMLPGGQNKRYTF. This sequence joins TRBV19 and TRBJ1-2, with TRBD1 matching 7 bases. Per germline, CDR1 LNHDA and CDR2 SQIVND (reference sequence). CDR3 size: 16 residues. With 3 bases clipped from V and 9 bases from J, the junction kept 16 bases outside the gene matches.

V is TRBV27 and J is TRBJ1-6, with a tentative D call TRBD1 (6 bases). Per germline, CDR1 MNHEY and CDR2 SMNVEV (reference sequence). The CDR3 length is 16 residues. The V and J ends lost 6 bases and 0 bases respectively, with 12 bases between them. CDR3 coding DNA: TGTGCCAGCAGCTCAACAGGGAGCTCCTATAATTCACCCCTCCACTTT. Translation gives CASSSTGSSYNSPLHF.

This rearrangement joins TRBV7-2 to TRBJ2-7; TRBD1 aligns across 9 bases. Per the germline V gene, CDR1 is SGHTA and CDR2 is FQGNSA. Germline trimming cut 2 bases from V and 2 bases from J; bases unmatched to any gene: 7. The CDR3 consists of 16 residues. The CDR3 is CASSLTGGQGAYEQYF. CDR3 nucleotides: TGTGCCAGCAGCTTAACTGGGGGACAGGGAGCCTACGAGCAGTACTTC.

The CDR3 nucleotides are TGCAGCGCCTCGGGGGACTTCCCAGATACGCAGTATTTT. Translation gives CSASGDFPDTQYF. V gene TRBV29-1 combines with J gene TRBJ2-3; D might be TRBD2 (6 bases). V dropped 7 bases and J dropped 4 bases, with 15 bases sitting between them. Germline CDR1 is SQVTM and CDR2 is ANQGSEA. The CDR3 runs 13 residues.

This clone was recorded only once. The CDR3 coding sequence is TGTGCCTGGATGAGGGGGGGATACGGTGAGCAGTTCTTC. Translated: CAWMRGGYGEQFF. The V call is TRBV30, the J call TRBJ2-1; a possible D gene is TRBD2 (7 bases). This CDR3 is 13 amino acids long. The ends were cut back, 4 bases at V and 9 bases at J, with 16 bases in the middle. Germline assignment: CDR1 GTSNPN and CDR2 SVGIG (reference sequence).

The gene calls are TRBV11-2 and TRBJ2-1, with 8 bases matching TRBD1. CDR1 and CDR2 from the germline V gene are SGHAT and FQNNGV. V shed 1 base, J shed 9 bases, and the junction held 8 bases outside the gene matches. The CDR3 has 15 residues. CDR3 residues: CASSLAVQGESEQFF. The CDR3 coding sequence is TGTGCCAGCAGCTTAGCGGTACAGGGGGAAAGTGAGCAGTTCTTC.

The rearrangement uses TRBV29-1 and TRBJ1-5; the match to TRBD1 covers 7 bases. The CDR3 covers 13 residues. Losses at the gene ends were 0 bases for V and 5 bases for J; bases not matched to a gene: 1. Germline V gene lookup returns CDR1 SQVTM and CDR2 ANQGSEA. CDR3 coding DNA: TGCAGCGTTGAAGAAACAGGGGATCAGCCCCAGCATTTT. Translating it yields CSVEETGDQPQHF.